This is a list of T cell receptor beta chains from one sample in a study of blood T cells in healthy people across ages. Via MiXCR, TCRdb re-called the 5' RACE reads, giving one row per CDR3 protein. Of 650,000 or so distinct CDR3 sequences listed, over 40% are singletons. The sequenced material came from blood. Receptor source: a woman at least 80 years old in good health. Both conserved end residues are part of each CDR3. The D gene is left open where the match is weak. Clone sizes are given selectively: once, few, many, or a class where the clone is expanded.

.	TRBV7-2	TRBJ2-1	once	TGTGCCAGCAGCTTTAGCAGGGGTAACAATGAGCAGGTCTTC	CASSFSRGNNEQVF
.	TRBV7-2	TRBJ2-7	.	TGTGCCAGCAGCTTAGCTCAGGGGCTACTCTACGAGCAGTACTTC	CASSLAQGLLYEQYF
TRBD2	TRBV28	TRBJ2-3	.	TGTGCCAGCGGGGCGGGAGGATCCACAGATACGCAGTATTTT	CASGAGGSTDTQYF
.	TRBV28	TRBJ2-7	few	TGTGCCAGTTTTGGGACATTTCGTAGCGAGCAGTACTTC	CASFGTFRSEQYF
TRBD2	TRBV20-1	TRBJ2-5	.	TGCAGTGCAACTATAGCGGGGAATCAAGAGACCCAGTACTTC	CSATIAGNQETQYF
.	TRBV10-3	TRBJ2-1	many	TGTGCCATCAGTGAGAAGAGCGGTGAGCAGTTCTTC	CAISEKSGEQFF
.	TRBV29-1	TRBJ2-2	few	TGCAGCGTTCTTAGGAACTTGAACACCGGGGAGCTGTTTTTT	CSVLRNLNTGELFF
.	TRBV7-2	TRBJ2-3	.	TGTGCCAGCAGCTACCGGAGGAACCCTAGCACAGATACGCAGTATTTT	CASSYRRNPSTDTQYF
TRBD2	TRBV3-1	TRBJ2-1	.	TGTGCCAGCAGCCGCGCTGGGGGAGGGGCTGAGCAGTTCTTC	CASSRAGGGAEQFF
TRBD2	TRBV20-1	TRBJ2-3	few	TGCAGTGCAACCTCTCGGACTAGCGGTTCAGATACGCAGTATTTT	CSATSRTSGSDTQYF